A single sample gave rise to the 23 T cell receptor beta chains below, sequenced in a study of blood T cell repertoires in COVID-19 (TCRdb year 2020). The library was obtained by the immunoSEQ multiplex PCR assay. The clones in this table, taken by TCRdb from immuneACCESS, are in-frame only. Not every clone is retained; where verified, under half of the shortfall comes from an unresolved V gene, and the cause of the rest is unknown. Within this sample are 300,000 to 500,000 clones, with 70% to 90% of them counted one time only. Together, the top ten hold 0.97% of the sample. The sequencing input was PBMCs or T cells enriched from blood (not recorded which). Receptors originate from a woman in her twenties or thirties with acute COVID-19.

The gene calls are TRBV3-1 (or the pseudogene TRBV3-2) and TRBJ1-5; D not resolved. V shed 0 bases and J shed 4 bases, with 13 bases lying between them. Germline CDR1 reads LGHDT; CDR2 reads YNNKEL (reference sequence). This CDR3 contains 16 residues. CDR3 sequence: CASSQDWRRVNQPQHF. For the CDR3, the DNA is TGTGCCAGCAGCCAAGATTGGAGGAGGGTTAATCAGCCCCAGCATTTT.

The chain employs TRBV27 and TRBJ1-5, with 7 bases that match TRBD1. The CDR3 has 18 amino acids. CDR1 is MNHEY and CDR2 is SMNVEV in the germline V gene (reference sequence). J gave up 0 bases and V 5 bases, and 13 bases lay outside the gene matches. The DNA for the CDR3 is TGTGCCAGCAGTCCGTCTGGGACAGTACATGATAGCAATCAGCCCCAGCATTTT. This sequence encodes CASSPSGTVHDSNQPQHF.

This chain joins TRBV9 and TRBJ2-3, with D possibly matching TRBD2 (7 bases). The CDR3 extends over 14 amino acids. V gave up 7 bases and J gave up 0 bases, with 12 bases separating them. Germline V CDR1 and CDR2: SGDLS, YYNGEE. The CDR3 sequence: CASGGGGSTDTQYF. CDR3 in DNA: TGTGCCAGCGGGGGGGGCGGAAGCACAGATACGCAGTATTTT.

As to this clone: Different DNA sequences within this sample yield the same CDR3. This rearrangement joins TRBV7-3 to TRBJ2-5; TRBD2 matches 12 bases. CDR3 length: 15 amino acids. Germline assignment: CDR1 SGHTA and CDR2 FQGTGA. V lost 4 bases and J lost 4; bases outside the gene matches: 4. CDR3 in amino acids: CASSSLAGGPETQYF. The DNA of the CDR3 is TGTGCCAGCAGCTCCCTAGCGGGGGGGCCAGAGACCCAGTACTTC. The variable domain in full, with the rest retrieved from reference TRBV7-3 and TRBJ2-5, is GAGVSQTPSNKVTEKGKYVELRCDPISGHTALYWYRQSLGQGPEFLIYFQGTGAADDSGLPNDRFFAVRPEGSVSTLKIQRTERGDSAVYLCASSSLAGGPETQYFGPGTRLLVL.

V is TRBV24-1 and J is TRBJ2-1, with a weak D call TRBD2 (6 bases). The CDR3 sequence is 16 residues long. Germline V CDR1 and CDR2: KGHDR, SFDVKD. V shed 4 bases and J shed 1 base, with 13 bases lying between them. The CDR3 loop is CATSDPIAASYNEQFF. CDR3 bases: TGTGCCACCAGTGACCCCATAGCGGCTTCCTACAATGAGCAGTTCTTC.

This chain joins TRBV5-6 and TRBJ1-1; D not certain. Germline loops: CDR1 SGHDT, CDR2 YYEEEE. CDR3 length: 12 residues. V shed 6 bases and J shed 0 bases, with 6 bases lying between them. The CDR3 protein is CASMRVNTEAFF. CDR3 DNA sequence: TGTGCCAGCATGAGGGTGAACACTGAAGCTTTCTTT.

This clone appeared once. The CDR3 loop is CASSHLWVRLSVYYGYTF. As DNA, the CDR3 is TGCGCCAGCAGCCACTTGTGGGTACGACTGTCGGTGTACTATGGCTACACCTTC. This rearrangement joins TRBV5-1 to TRBJ1-2; D not resolved. CDR1 and CDR2 (germline): SGHRS, YFSETQ. Trimming took 4 bases from V and 3 from J, leaving 25 bases between them. The CDR3 sequence is 18 residues long.

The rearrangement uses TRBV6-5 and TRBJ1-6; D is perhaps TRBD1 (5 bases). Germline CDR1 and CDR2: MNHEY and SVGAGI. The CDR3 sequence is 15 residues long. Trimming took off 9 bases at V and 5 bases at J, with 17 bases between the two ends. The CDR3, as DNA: TGTGCCAGTATACCGTCGGCAGGGAATAATTCACCCCTCCACTTT. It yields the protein CASIPSAGNNSPLHF.

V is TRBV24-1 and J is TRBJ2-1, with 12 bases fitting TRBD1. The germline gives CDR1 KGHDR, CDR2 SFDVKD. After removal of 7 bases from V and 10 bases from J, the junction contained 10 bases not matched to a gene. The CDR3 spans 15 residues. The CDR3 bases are TGTGCCACCAGAGCGCCGGGACAGGGGGCGCCGGAGCAGTTCTTC. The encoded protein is CATRAPGQGAPEQFF.

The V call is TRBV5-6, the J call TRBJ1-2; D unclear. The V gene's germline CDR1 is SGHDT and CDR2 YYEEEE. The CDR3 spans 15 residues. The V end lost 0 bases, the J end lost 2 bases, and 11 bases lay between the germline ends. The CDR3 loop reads CASSLVGRSNYGYTF. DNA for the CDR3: TGTGCCAGCAGCTTGGTGGGCAGATCGAACTATGGCTACACCTTC.

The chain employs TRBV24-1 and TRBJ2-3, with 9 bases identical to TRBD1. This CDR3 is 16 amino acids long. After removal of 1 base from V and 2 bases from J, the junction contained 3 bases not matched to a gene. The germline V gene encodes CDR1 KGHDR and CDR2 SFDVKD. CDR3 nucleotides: TGTGCCACCAGTGATTTAGGGACAGGGACCACAGATACGCAGTATTTT. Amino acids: CATSDLGTGTTDTQYF.

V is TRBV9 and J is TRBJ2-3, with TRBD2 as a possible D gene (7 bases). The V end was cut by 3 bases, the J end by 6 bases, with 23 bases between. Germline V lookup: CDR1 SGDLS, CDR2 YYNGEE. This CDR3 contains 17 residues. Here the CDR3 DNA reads TGTGCCAGCAGCGACCCCCTGGGGGGGGGCACGGGGGATACGCAGTATTTT. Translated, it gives CASSDPLGGGTGDTQYF. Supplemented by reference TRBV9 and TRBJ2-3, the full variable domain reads DSGVTQTPKHLITATGQRVTLRCSPRSGDLSVYWYQQSLDQGLQFLIQYYNGEERAKGNILERFSAQQFPDLHSELNLSSLELGDSALYFCASSDPLGGGTGDTQYFGPGTRLTVL.

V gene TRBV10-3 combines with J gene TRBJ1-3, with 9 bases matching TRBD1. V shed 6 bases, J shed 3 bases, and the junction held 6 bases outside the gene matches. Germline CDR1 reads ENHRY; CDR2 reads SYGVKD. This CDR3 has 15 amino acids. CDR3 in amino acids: CAIRADRGIGNTIYF. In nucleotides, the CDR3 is TGTGCCATCAGAGCAGACAGGGGGATTGGAAACACCATATATTTT.

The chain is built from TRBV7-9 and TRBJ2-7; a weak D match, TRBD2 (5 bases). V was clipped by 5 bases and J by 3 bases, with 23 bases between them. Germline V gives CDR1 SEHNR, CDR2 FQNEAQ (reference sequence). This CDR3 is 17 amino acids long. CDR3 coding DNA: TGTGCCAGCAGCACCCAACGGGCAGGAGTCGGGGTCTACGAGCAGTACTTC. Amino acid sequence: CASSTQRAGVGVYEQYF.

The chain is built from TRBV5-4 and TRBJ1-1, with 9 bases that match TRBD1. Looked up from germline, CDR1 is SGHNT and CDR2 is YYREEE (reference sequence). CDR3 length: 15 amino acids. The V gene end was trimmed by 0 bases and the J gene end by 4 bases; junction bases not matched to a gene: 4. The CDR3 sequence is CASSLEGTGLTEAFF. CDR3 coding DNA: TGTGCCAGCAGCTTGGAGGGGACAGGGCTCACTGAAGCTTTCTTT.

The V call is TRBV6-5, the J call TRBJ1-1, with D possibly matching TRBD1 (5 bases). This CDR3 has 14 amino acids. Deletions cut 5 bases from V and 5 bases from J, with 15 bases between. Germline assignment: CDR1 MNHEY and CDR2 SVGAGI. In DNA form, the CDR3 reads TGTGCCAGCAGTAACCCGGGGGGGAAGACTGAAGCTTTCTTT. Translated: CASSNPGGKTEAFF.

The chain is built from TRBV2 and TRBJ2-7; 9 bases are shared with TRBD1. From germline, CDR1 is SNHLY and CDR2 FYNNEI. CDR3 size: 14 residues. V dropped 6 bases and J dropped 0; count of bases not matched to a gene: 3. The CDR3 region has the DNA TGTGCCAGCAGCCGACAGGGGGACTCCTACGAGCAGTACTTC. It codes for CASSRQGDSYEQYF.

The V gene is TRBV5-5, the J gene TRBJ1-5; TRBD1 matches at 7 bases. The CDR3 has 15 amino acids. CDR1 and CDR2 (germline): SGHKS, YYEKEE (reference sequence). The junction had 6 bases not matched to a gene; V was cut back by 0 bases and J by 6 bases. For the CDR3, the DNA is TGTGCCAGCAGCTTGGAGGGGGCGCGGGGTCAGCCCCAGCATTTT. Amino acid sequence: CASSLEGARGQPQHF. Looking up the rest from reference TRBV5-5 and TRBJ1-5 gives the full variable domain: DAGVTQSPTHLIKTRGQQVTLRCSPISGHKSVSWYQQVLGQGPQFIFQYYEKEERGRGNFPDRFSARQFPNYSSELNVNALLLGDSALYLCASSLEGARGQPQHFGDGTRLSIL.

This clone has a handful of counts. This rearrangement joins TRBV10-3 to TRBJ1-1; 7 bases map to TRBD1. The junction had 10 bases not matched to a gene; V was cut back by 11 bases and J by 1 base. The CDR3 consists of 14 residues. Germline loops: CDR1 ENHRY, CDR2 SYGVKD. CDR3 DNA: TGTGCCGTACAGGTGGGACAGACGAACACTGAAGCTTTCTTT. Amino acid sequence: CAVQVGQTNTEAFF.

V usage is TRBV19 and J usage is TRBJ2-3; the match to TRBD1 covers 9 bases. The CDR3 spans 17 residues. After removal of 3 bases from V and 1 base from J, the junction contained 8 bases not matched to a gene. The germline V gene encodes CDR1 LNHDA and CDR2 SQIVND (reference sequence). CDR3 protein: CASSISFRDRGTDTQYF. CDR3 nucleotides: TGTGCCAGTAGTATCTCCTTCCGGGACAGGGGCACAGATACGCAGTATTTT.

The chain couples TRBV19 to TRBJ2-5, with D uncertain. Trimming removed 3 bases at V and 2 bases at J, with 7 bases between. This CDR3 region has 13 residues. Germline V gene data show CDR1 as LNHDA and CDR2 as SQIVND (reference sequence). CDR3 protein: CASSITEQETQYF. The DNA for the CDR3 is TGTGCCAGTAGTATCACAGAGCAAGAGACCCAGTACTTC.

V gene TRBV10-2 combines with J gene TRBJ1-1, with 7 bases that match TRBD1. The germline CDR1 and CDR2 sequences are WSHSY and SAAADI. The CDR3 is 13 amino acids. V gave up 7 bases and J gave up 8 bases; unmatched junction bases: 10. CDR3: CASTESTGLEAFF. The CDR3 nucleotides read TGCGCCAGCACCGAATCGACAGGGTTGGAAGCTTTCTTT.

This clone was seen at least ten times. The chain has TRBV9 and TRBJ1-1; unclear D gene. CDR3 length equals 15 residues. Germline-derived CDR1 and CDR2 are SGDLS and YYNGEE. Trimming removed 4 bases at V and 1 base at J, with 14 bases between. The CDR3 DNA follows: TGTGCCAGCAGCCCCGGAGCAGACCCGAACACTGAAGCTTTCTTT. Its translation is CASSPGADPNTEAFF.